This T cell receptor beta chain was recorded in a study of shared clonotypes between healthy human individuals (TCRdb year 2020). With respect to the entire study: The cohort comprised a couple of women and a few men aged 18 to 49 years. For each donor, CD4 naive and CD4 memory were each run on three plates, CD8 naive on two plates, and CD8 memory on one plate. Blood TCR repertoires of roughly five healthy adults were deeply sequenced to estimate repertoire size and the extent of clonotype sharing between individuals. To increase sequencing depth and limit assay-specific biases, TCR repertoire library preparation and sequencing were carried out by different laboratories using diverse techniques. Leukapheresis yielded between about 0.9 and 8.9 billion PBMCs per donor. The full study reports these points: When a handful of donors were compared, the shared fraction of clonotypes was 5% to 6.5% for naive CD4, around 3.6% for naive CD8, 2% to 2.5% for memory CD4, and roughly 0.4% for memory CD8. Pairwise subsampling indicated that sequencing depth was expected to affect the degree of clonotype sharing among donors. The genetic and exposure-history diversity represented was limited by the small number of donors. Even with the large sequencing depth, rarefaction of the sorted-subset datasets indicated that sequencing was incomplete. Sampling was limited to blood, and TCR repertoires in tissue likely differ from TCR repertoires in blood. Naive subsets generally had larger estimated clonotype richness than memory subsets did. Compared with non-shared clonotypes, clonotypes shared by all four sorted-subset donors had higher generation probabilities.

Of note for this clone: No antigen is known for it. Within one base of it there is no much larger clone, and no base qualities were kept.

The germline V gene (reference sequence) gives CDR1 as LNHNV and CDR2 as YYDKDF. V is reduced by 0 bases and J by 7 bases, leaving a spacing of 10 bases between them. Measured from the cysteine to the phenylalanine, the CDR3 is 14 residues long. The sequence is cut down to CDR3 DNA, 42 bases in frame from base 1. Using the deep immunoSEQ assay, multiplex PCR amplified TCR CDR3 regions from genomic DNA. Extracted genomic DNA from each cell subset was distributed evenly across all wells of several immunoSEQ 96-well plates, and each plate was treated as a replicate. For sorted subsets, approximately 210 ng of genomic DNA, equivalent to around 31,000 T cell genomes, went into each replicate PCR. The purified libraries were quantified using a Qubit 3.0 fluorometer, sized with a Bioanalyzer 2100, and then quantified again using the KAPA Library Quantification kit. Every immunoSEQ 96-well plate was sequenced on a separate single-read 150-cycle Illumina NextSeq 550 flow cell. As for the original processing: Because the immunoSEQ output held only junctional sequences and lacked quality scores, the filtering could not match the filtering applied to full-length reads. To assign V/J genes and CDR3, sequences were annotated against IMGT germline references using PyIR, a Python wrapper for IgBLAST v1.9. Any read was removed if the V/J assignment was weak (E-value above 1e-6), the CDR3 was missing, or the read contained stop codons, out-of-frame junctions, or ambiguous translated residues. V3J clonotypes were defined as sequences sharing an identical inferred V gene, J gene, and CDR3 amino acid sequence. Percentage overlap between repertoires was computed as shared unique clonotypes divided by the size of the smaller repertoire. Richness of each repertoire was evaluated using RTK rarefaction, the Chao1 estimator, and Recon v2.1 estimates of unobserved clonotypes. OLGA was used to compute generation probabilities for all TCRbeta clonotypes that the gDNA method yielded from a handful of donors. TCRdb holds this immuneACCESS table with in-frame rearrangements only. Some clones are missing; in checked studies, unresolved V genes explain under half, and the rest has no known cause. V and J calls and clone size are given by that table; D and trimming were obtained from the DNA. The sample table lists over 2 million clones, roughly 94% of them with a count of one. The ten biggest clones cover 0.1% to 0.15% of the sample.

Donors were healthy HIV-negative adults with no recently reported acute infections or vaccinations. Every donor was a Caucasian adult residing in Nashville, Tennessee, USA. CD4+ T cells were enriched by magnetic negative selection; naive cells were then positively selected on CD45RA, and the negative fraction formed the memory subset. After blood collection by leukapheresis, PBMCs were isolated using Ficoll-Histopaque density gradient centrifugation and then cryopreserved in the vapor phase of liquid nitrogen. Purity and quantity of every magnetically sorted T cell population were checked by analytical flow cytometry. Genomic DNA was isolated from every sorted fraction and measured by UV absorbance on a Nanodrop 2000c.

The sequence joins TRBV15 to TRBJ1-5, with the D gene not clear enough to name. The sequencing sample was made of naive CD4+ T cells sorted from blood. In light of the paper, this sample's cell subset or site label describes: CD45RA+ positively selected. This TCR derives from a man aged 18 to 29 in good health. The CDR3 reads CATSRDPREQPQHF. The DNA reads TGTGCCACCAGCAGAGACCCCCGGGAGCAGCCCCAGCATTTT.